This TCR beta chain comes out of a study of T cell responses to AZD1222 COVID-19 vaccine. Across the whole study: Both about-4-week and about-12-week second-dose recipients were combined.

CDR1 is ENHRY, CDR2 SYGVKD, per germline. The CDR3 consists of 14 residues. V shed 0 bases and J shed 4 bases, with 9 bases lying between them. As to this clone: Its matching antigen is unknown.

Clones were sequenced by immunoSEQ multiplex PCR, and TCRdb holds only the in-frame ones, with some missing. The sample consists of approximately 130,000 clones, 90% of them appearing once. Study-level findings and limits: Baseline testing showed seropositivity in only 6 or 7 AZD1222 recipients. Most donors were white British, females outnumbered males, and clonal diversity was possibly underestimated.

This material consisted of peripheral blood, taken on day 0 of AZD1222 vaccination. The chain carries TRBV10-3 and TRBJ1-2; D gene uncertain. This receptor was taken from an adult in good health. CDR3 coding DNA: TGTGCCATCAGTGAGTCGGGCGGAGGCTATGGCTACACCTTC. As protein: CAISESGGGYGYTF.